A selection of T cell receptor beta chains follows, all from one sample in a study of blood T cell repertoires in COVID-19. Assay: immunoSEQ multiplex PCR; the TCRdb copy retains only in-frame clones and omits some. The sample records 150,000 or so clones, approximately 82% being singletons. The sample comprised PBMCs or T cells enriched from blood (not recorded which). These receptors were obtained from a man aged 50 to 60 who had recovered from COVID-19. The CDR3 runs from the conserved cysteine through the conserved F or W. The D gene is left open where the match is weak. Clone size appears in some rows only: once, few, many, or a class for an expanded clone.

D	V	J	size	CDR3	DNA
.	TRBV11-2	TRBJ2-4	.	CASSLDPVLENIQYF	TGTGCCAGCAGCTTAGATCCGGTACTAGAAAACATTCAGTACTTC
.	TRBV5-5	TRBJ2-7	few	CASSTVRSEQYF	TGTGCCAGCAGCACTGTGCGGAGCGAGCAGTACTTC
.	TRBV25-1	TRBJ1-3	.	CASSEEGRWFGNTIYF	TGTGCCAGCAGTGAAGAGGGAAGGTGGTTTGGAAACACCATATATTTT
.	TRBV6-4	TRBJ1-5	.	CASSGTGPLSNQPQHF	TGTGCCAGCAGCGGTACAGGGCCCTTGAGCAATCAGCCCCAGCATTTT
TRBD1	TRBV6-5	TRBJ1-3	.	CASSPGTGDNTIYF	TGTGCCAGCAGTCCCGGGACAGGGGATAACACCATATATTTT
.	TRBV14	TRBJ1-5	.	CASSQDRGPNQPQHF	TGTGCCAGCAGCCAAGACCGAGGCCCCAATCAGCCCCAGCATTTT
.	TRBV30	TRBJ1-1	once	CAWGGSNTEAFF	TGTGCCTGGGGGGGCTCGAACACTGAAGCTTTCTTT
TRBD2	TRBV4-2	TRBJ2-1	few	CASSQKSGGLSSYNEQFF	TGTGCCAGCAGCCAAAAAAGCGGGGGGTTGAGCTCCTACAATGAGCAGTTCTTC
.	TRBV3-1/TRBV3-2	TRBJ1-1	.	CASSQPQGTEAFF	TGTGCCAGCAGCCAACCTCAGGGAACTGAAGCTTTCTTT
.	TRBV5-6	TRBJ1-2	.	CASSLPTQGRVGYTF	TGTGCCAGCAGCCTGCCTACACAGGGCCGGGTTGGCTACACCTTC
.	TRBV6-5	TRBJ1-2	.	CASSSRSKAGWGYTF	TGTGCCAGCAGTTCTCGAAGCAAGGCAGGGTGGGGCTACACCTTC
TRBD1	TRBV19	TRBJ1-4	.	CASSTQGPTRANEKLFF	TGTGCCAGTAGTACACAGGGGCCAACCCGGGCTAATGAAAAACTGTTTTTT
TRBD1	TRBV5-1	TRBJ2-7	.	CASSWTGDSYEQYF	TGCGCCAGCAGCTGGACAGGGGACTCCTACGAGCAGTACTTC
.	TRBV29-1	TRBJ2-7	.	CSAGRTTGLSSYEQYF	TGCAGCGCTGGGCGAACAACAGGGCTTAGCTCCTACGAGCAGTACTTC
TRBD2	TRBV7-8	TRBJ2-3	.	CASSLTTSGGTQYF	TGTGCCAGCAGCTTGACGACTAGCGGGGGTACGCAGTATTTT
TRBD1	TRBV7-8	TRBJ1-2	.	CASSSRDRGLSYGYTF	TGTGCCAGCAGCTCACGGGACAGGGGATTGAGCTATGGCTACACCTTC
.	TRBV5-4	TRBJ2-2	.	CASGDPGFAGELFF	TGTGCCAGCGGAGATCCAGGGTTTGCCGGGGAGCTGTTTTTT
TRBD1	TRBV4-1	TRBJ2-7	.	CASSRSPPRTGGGLDEQYF	TGCGCCAGCAGCCGATCCCCCCCCCGGACAGGGGGCGGATTAGATGAGCAGTACTTC
.	TRBV30	TRBJ1-4	.	CAWSVRGGGEKLFF	TGTGCCTGGAGTGTAAGAGGCGGTGGTGAAAAACTGTTTTTT
.	TRBV7-9	TRBJ1-2	.	CASSRDIDGYTF	TGTGCCAGCAGCCGGGACATTGATGGCTACACCTTC
.	TRBV7-8	TRBJ1-1	.	CASSPGSLRESEAFF	TGTGCCAGCAGCCCCGGAAGCCTCAGGGAATCTGAAGCTTTCTTT
.	TRBV19	TRBJ1-4	few	CASSIGQGNEKLFF	TGTGCCAGTAGTATCGGCCAGGGTAATGAAAAACTGTTTTTT
TRBD1	TRBV5-4	TRBJ2-5	.	CASSFGQGQETQYF	TGTGCCAGCAGCTTCGGACAGGGCCAAGAGACCCAGTACTTC
.	TRBV6-5	TRBJ1-5	once	CASRPAINQPQHF	TGTGCCAGCAGACCAGCGATCAATCAGCCCCAGCATTTT
.	TRBV30	TRBJ1-4	.	CAWSQGATNEKLFF	TGTGCCTGGAGTCAGGGTGCAACTAATGAAAAACTGTTTTTT
TRBD2	TRBV9	TRBJ2-4	.	CASSVEGLAGGEGPKNIQYF	TGTGCCAGCAGCGTAGAGGGACTAGCGGGGGGCGAGGGTCCCAAAAACATTCAGTACTTC
TRBD1	TRBV9	TRBJ1-4	.	CASSVLGGVNEKLFF	TGTGCCAGCAGCGTACTAGGGGGCGTTAATGAAAAACTGTTTTTT
.	TRBV6-5	TRBJ2-1	.	CASGSGYSYNEQFF	TGTGCCAGCGGAAGCGGGTATTCCTACAATGAGCAGTTCTTC
.	TRBV10-1	TRBJ2-5	.	CASSERQQETQYF	TGCGCCAGCAGTGAGCGACAACAAGAGACCCAGTACTTC
.	TRBV7-9	TRBJ1-4	.	CASSLAVREVEKLFF	TGTGCCAGCAGCTTAGCGGTCAGGGAGGTTGAAAAACTGTTTTTT
TRBD1	TRBV6-5	TRBJ1-3	.	CASSRDSVKGNTIYF	TGTGCCAGCAGTCGGGACAGCGTTAAAGGAAACACCATATATTTT
.	TRBV30	TRBJ1-4	.	CAWSVRGGFGEKLFF	TGTGCCTGGAGTGTACGGGGGGGGTTTGGTGAAAAACTGTTTTTT
.	TRBV7-8	TRBJ2-2	.	CASSLAGGRTGELFF	TGTGCCAGCAGCTTAGCGGGGGGGCGCACCGGGGAGCTGTTTTTT
TRBD1	TRBV28	TRBJ2-7	.	CASRPRDRAGEQYF	TGTGCCAGCAGACCCCGGGACAGGGCTGGAGAGCAGTACTTC
TRBD1	TRBV6-1	TRBJ1-4	.	CASSEGSGTGNEKLFF	TGTGCCAGCAGTGAGGGATCCGGGACAGGGAATGAAAAACTGTTTTTT
TRBD1	TRBV18	TRBJ2-7	.	CASSPGTGAKYEQYF	TGTGCCAGCTCACCAGGGACAGGGGCCAAATACGAGCAGTACTTC
.	TRBV27	TRBJ1-5	.	CAIGWGPAQHF	TGTGCCATCGGATGGGGGCCAGCCCAGCATTTT
TRBD1	TRBV9	TRBJ1-2	.	CASSPSGTGSLSKGYTF	TGTGCCAGCAGCCCCTCGGGGACAGGTTCGTTGTCAAAAGGCTACACCTTC
TRBD1	TRBV27	TRBJ1-5	.	CASRRTGGVGQPQHF	TGTGCCAGCAGACGGACAGGAGGGGTTGGGCAGCCCCAGCATTTT
.	TRBV6-1	TRBJ2-1	.	CASSEGLGYNEQFF	TGTGCCAGCAGTGAAGGCCTAGGATACAATGAGCAGTTCTTC
TRBD1	TRBV6-5	TRBJ1-1	.	CASKLTGKDGTEAFF	TGTGCCAGCAAGTTGACAGGGAAAGATGGCACTGAAGCTTTCTTT